This T cell receptor (beta chain) was identified during a study of shared clonotypes between healthy human individuals (dated by TCRdb to 2018 to 2020). In terms of the full investigation: A few men and two women, aged 18 to 49 years, made up the cohort. Per donor, three plates each were used for CD4 naive and CD4 memory, two for CD8 naive, and one for CD8 memory. To estimate repertoire size and how much clonotypes are shared between individuals, the study performed deep sequencing of blood TCR repertoires from about 5 healthy adults. To increase sequencing depth and limit assay-specific biases, different laboratories used diverse techniques to prepare libraries and sequence TCR repertoires. Leukapheresis yielded between about 0.85 and 10 billion PBMCs per donor. Overall results and qualifications from the work: Sharing across a handful of donors was observed for 4.5% to 6.5% of naive CD4, about 4% of naive CD8, over 2% of memory CD4, and less than 0.45% of memory CD8 clonotypes. The small number of donors limited the genetic and exposure-history diversity represented. Even with the large sequencing depth, rarefaction of the sorted-subset datasets indicated that sequencing was incomplete. Larger estimated clonotype richness was generally found for naive subsets than for memory subsets. Pairwise subsampling indicated that sequencing depth was expected to affect the degree of clonotype sharing among donors. Compared with non-shared clonotypes, the clonotypes found in all four sorted-subset donors had higher generation probabilities. Only blood was sampled, and tissue TCR repertoires likely differ from those in blood.

To note about this clone: Its antigen is not yet known. One base away there is no much larger clone; base qualities are not given.

Healthy HIV-negative adults with no recently reported acute infections or vaccinations were included as donors. All donors were Caucasian adults living in Nashville, Tennessee, USA. Magnetic negative selection was used to enrich CD4+ T cells, after which naive cells were positively selected on CD45RA and the negative fraction became the memory subset. Blood was obtained by leukapheresis, after which PBMCs were separated by Ficoll-Histopaque density gradient centrifugation and cryopreserved in liquid nitrogen vapor phase. Analytical flow cytometry was used to check the purity and quantity of every magnetically sorted T cell population. Each sorted fraction had its genomic DNA isolated and then quantified by UV absorbance on a Nanodrop 2000c. Using the deep immunoSEQ assay, TCR CDR3 regions were amplified from genomic DNA by multiplex PCR. Extracted genomic DNA from each cell subset was distributed evenly across all wells of several immunoSEQ 96-well plates, and each plate was treated as a replicate. For sorted subsets, each replicate PCR was loaded with 200 ng genomic DNA, equivalent to some 27,000 T cell genomes. Purified libraries were measured with a Qubit 3.0 fluorometer, size-checked on a Bioanalyzer 2100, and measured again with the KAPA Library Quantification kit. Every immunoSEQ 96-well plate was sequenced on a separate single-read 150-cycle Illumina NextSeq 550 flow cell. The published analysis was carried out like this. Because the immunoSEQ output included only junctional sequences and no quality scores, the filtering could not be the same as the filtering used for full-length reads. Sequences were annotated with PyIR, a Python wrapper for IgBLAST v1.9, and V/J genes and CDR3 were assigned using IMGT germline references. Reads were filtered out if the reads had weak V/J assignments (E-value above 1e-6), no CDR3, stop codons, out-of-frame junctions, or ambiguous translated residues. A V3J clonotype was defined by an identical inferred V gene, J gene, and CDR3 amino acid sequence. Percentage overlap between repertoires was calculated by dividing the number of shared unique clonotypes by the size of the smaller repertoire. Repertoire richness was assessed with RTK rarefaction, the Chao1 estimator, and Recon v2.1 estimates of unobserved clonotypes. Generation probabilities were computed with OLGA for all TCRbeta clonotypes obtained by the gDNA method from four donors. What TCRdb holds here is the immuneACCESS table cut down to in-frame rearrangements. Part of the clones is not present; checked against another copy, under half of the missing clones reflect an unresolved V gene, and the others are unexplained. D and trimming come from the DNA, and the V and J calls and clone size come from that table. The sample data list 2 million to 2.5 million clones, and roughly 92% of these were observed just once. The ten biggest clones cover 0.37% of the sample.

This TCR came from a man between 18 and 29 years old in good health. Some clones in this sample may be carry-over from other donors' samples. Material: naive CD4+ T cells from PBMCs. This specimen's cell subset or site label, per the study, means: CD45RA+ positively selected.

Here is the DNA: TGTGCCAGCAGGTATAGCGGGAGTTACAATGAGCAGTTCTTC. The encoded protein is CASRYSGSYNEQFF. The chain links TRBV7-3 with TRBJ2-1; TRBD2 agrees with 9 junctional bases. Its CDR3 holds 14 amino acids, cysteine through phenylalanine. The sequence is cut down to CDR3 DNA, 42 bases in frame from base 1. V lost 6 bases and J lost 4 bases, and the count of bases not matched to a germline gene is 4. CDR1 and CDR2 (SGHTA, FQGTGA) derive from the germline V gene.